Many counts were recorded for the clone carrying this T cell receptor (beta chain). Produced via immunoSEQ multiplex PCR; TCRdb's table is partial and in-frame only. The sample shows about 1.1 million clones, 70% to 80% of them seen only once. This sample is drawn from a study of shared clonotypes between healthy human individuals. Trimming shortened V by 2 bases and J by 4 bases, and 11 bases separated the two germline ends. Germline assignment: CDR1 KGHSH and CDR2 LQKENI. This CDR3 region has 14 residues. Both subsets, CD45RA+ naive and CD45RA-negative memory, were split from the CD4+ cells. The rearrangement links TRBV18 to TRBJ1-2, with D unresolved. This clonotype originated in a young man in good health. Some clones in this sample may be carry-over from other donors' samples. The sequencing input was memory CD4+ T cells from PBMCs. Subset denoted: CD45RA-negative fraction. The CDR3 protein is CASSPSVGGYGYTF. The CDR3 nucleotides are TGTGCCAGCTCACCATCAGTTGGCGGCTATGGCTACACCTTC.